Detailed here is one T cell receptor beta chain. Its target is not known. The record originates from a study of T cell responses to AZD1222 COVID-19 vaccine. Study context: Doses given second, at about 4 or about 12 weeks, were pooled. Study outcomes and limitations: Seropositive AZD1222 recipients at baseline numbered only 5 or 6.

The V segment lost 4 bases and the J segment 3 bases; nucleotides outside the gene matches: 7. Per germline, CDR1 MNHEY and CDR2 SVGAGI. This CDR3 region has 15 residues. Only in-frame clones appear in the TCRdb table, and some are missing; sequencing was by immunoSEQ multiplex PCR. The sample includes fewer than 120,000 clones, 85% to 95% of them seen just once. The clonotype comes from an adult in good health. Sequenced here: peripheral blood, sampled on day 0 of AZD1222 vaccination. The rearrangement links TRBV6-5 to TRBJ2-7; TRBD1 matches at 9 bases. The CDR3 here is CASSSRQGVIYEQYF. CDR3 coding DNA: TGTGCCAGCAGTTCCCGACAGGGGGTAATCTACGAGCAGTACTTC.